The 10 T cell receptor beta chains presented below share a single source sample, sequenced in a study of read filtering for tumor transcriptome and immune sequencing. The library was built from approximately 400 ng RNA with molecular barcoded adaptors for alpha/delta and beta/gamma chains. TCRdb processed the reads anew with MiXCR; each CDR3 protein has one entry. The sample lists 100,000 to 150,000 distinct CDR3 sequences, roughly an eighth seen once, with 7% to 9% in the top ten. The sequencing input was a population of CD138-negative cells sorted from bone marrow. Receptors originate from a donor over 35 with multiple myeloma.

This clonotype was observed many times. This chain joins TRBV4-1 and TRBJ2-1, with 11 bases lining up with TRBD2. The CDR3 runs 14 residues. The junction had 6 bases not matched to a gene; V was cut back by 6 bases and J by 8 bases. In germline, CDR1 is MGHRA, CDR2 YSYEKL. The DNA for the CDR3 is TGCGCCAGCAGTGAACTAGCGGGAGCGGATGAGCAGTTCTTC. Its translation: CASSELAGADEQFF.

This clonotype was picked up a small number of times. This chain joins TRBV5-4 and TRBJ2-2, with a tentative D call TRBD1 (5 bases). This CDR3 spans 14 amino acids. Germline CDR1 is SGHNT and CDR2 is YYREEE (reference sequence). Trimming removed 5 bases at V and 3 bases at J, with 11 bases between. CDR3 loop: CASRTTGDTGELFF. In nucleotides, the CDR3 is TGTGCCAGCAGAACAACAGGTGACACCGGGGAGCTGTTTTTT.

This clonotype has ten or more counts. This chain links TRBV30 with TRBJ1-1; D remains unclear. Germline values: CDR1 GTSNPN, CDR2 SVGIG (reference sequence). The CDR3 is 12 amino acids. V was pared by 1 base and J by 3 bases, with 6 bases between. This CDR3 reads CAWSAQYTEAFF. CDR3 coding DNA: TGTGCCTGGAGTGCCCAATACACTGAAGCTTTCTTT. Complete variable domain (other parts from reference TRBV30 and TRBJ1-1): SQTIHQWPATLVQPVGSPLSLECTVEGTSNPNLYWYRQAAGRGLQLLFYSVGIGQISSEVPQNLSASRPQDRQFILSSKKLLLSDSGFYLCAWSAQYTEAFFGQGTRLTVV.

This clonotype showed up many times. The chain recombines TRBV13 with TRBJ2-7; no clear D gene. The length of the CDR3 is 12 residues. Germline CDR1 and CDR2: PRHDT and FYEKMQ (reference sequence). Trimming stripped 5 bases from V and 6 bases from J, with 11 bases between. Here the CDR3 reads CASSRLLSEQYF. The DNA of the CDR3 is TGTGCCAGCAGCCGTCTGTTGAGCGAGCAGTACTTC.

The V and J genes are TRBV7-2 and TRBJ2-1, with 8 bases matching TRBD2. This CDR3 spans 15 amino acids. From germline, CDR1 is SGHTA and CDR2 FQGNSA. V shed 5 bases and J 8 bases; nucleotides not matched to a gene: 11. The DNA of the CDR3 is TGTGCCAGCAGCCCCCTGGGCGGGAGGCTTGATGAGCAGTTCTTC. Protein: CASSPLGGRLDEQFF.

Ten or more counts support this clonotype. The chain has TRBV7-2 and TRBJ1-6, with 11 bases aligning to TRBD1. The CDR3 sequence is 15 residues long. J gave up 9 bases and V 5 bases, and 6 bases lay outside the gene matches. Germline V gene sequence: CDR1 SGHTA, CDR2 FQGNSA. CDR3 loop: CASSAGQGATSPLHF. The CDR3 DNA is TGTGCCAGCAGCGCCGGACAGGGGGCTACTTCACCCCTCCACTTT.

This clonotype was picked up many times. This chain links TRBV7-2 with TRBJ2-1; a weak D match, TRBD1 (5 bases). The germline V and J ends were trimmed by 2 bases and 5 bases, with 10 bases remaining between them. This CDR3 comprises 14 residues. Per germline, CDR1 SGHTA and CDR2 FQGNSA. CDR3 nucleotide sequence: TGTGCCAGCAGCTTAAGTCTACAGGACAATGAGCAGTTCTTC. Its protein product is CASSLSLQDNEQFF.

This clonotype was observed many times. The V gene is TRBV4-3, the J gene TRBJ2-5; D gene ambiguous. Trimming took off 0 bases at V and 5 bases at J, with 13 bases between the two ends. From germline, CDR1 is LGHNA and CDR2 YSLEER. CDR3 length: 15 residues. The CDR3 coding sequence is TGCGCCAGCAGCCAAGATCTCACACCGCTGGAGACCCAGTACTTC. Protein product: CASSQDLTPLETQYF.

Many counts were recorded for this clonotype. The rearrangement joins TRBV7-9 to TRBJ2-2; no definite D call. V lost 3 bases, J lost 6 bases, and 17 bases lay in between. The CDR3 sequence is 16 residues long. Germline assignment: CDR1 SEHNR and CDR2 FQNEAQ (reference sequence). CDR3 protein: CASSFAASAQAGELFF. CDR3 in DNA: TGTGCCAGCAGCTTTGCAGCCTCTGCCCAGGCCGGGGAGCTGTTTTTT.

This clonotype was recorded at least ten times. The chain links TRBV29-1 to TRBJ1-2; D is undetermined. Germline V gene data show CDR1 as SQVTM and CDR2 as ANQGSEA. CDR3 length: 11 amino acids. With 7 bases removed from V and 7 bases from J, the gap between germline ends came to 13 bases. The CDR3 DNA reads TGCAGCGCCCGAACAACAGCTGGCTACACCTTC. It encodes CSARTTAGYTF. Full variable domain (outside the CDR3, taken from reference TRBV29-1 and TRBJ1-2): SAVISQKPSRDICQRGTSLTIQCQVDSQVTMMFWYRQQPGQSLTLIATANQGSEATYESGFVIDKFPISRPNLTFSTLTVSNMSPEDSSIYLCSARTTAGYTFGSGTRLTVV.